This T cell receptor beta chain was retrieved from a study of cytomegalovirus exposure and HLA in healthy donors. A multiplex PCR was run with 60 Vbeta primers and 13 Jbeta primers. Generated by immunoSEQ multiplex PCR, the TCRdb table keeps only in-frame clones and is missing some. This table has some 100,000 clones, around 85% appearing once. The CDR3 extends over 16 amino acids. With 3 bases clipped from V and 7 bases from J, the junction kept 8 bases outside the gene matches. Germline V gives CDR1 ENHRY, CDR2 SYGVKD. As for the donors, each was a healthy bone marrow donor. V gene TRBV10-3 combines with J gene TRBJ2-1, with 11 positions matching TRBD2. Sequencing used PBMCs. This clonotype originated in a man between 25 and 39 years old in good health and CMV-seronegative. The CDR3 is CAISETGSSGRNEQFF. The DNA of the CDR3 is TGTGCCATCAGTGAAACAGGATCTAGCGGGAGGAATGAGCAGTTCTTC.